Given below is one T cell receptor beta chain in context. No antigen is known for it. This CDR3 has 15 residues. Looked up from germline, CDR1 is MGHRA and CDR2 is YSYEKL. The V and J ends lost 2 bases and 2 bases respectively, with 10 bases between them. Researchers amplified the TCR beta CDR3 regions from RNA transcripts. The HTBI primer set was used in a first-round RT-PCR of the TCR CDR3. TCRdb redid the calling of the multiplex PCR reads with MiXCR, one entry per CDR3 protein. The sample lists 560,000 or so distinct CDR3 sequences, less than 20% occurring once. Every diagnosis used clinical symptoms, serum thyroxine and TRAb, thyroid ultrasound and orbital computed tomography. The data originate from a study of T cells in Graves' hyperthyroidism and ophthalmopathy. Study-level information: Sampling of peripheral blood happened at initial diagnosis, prior to any treatment.

Study-level results: Among clonotypes expanded in thyroid above 0.001, most were also found in blood.

Sequencing input: blood. V usage is TRBV4-1 and J usage is TRBJ2-4; D is uncertain. This receptor was obtained from a man in his forties with Graves' ophthalmopathy. CDR3 in DNA: TGCGCCAGCAGCCAAACATCAGGATCCAAAAACATTCAGTACTTC. It encodes CASSQTSGSKNIQYF.